The sequence of this T cell receptor (beta chain) was determined in a study of blood T cell repertoires in COVID-19. Study at large: The samples span acute and convalescent COVID-19 from the United States, Italy and Spain. PBMCs, B-cell-depleted T cells, or T cells provided the cDNA or gDNA that made up the material.

Study processing details: The authors estimated nucleated cell counts from reference gene primer amplification. The repertoire was sequenced with immunoSEQ multiplex PCR; TCRdb's copy has only in-frame clones and lacks some. V, J and clone size were drawn from that table, and D and trimming were deduced from the DNA. The sample has hundreds of thousands of clones, approximately 84% seen once. The length of the CDR3 is 14 residues. Germline CDR1 SGHRS, CDR2 YFSETQ. V lost 1 base to trimming and J lost 7 bases, with 14 bases between them. The genes are TRBV5-1 and TRBJ1-1; perhaps TRBD1 as D (5 bases). Sequenced: peripheral blood. The sequence derives from a woman younger than 45 who had recovered from COVID-19. This CDR3 is CASSLIGADGEAFF. The CDR3 nucleotides read TGCGCCAGCAGCTTGATAGGGGCTGATGGTGAAGCTTTCTTT.